This TCR beta chain was identified in a study of T cells in Graves' hyperthyroidism and ophthalmopathy. Study-level results: The model made its ophthalmopathy prediction, and onset followed a median approximately 6 months later.

On this clonotype: Antigen unknown.

From germline, CDR1 is SGHTA and CDR2 FQGTGA. V lost 5 bases to trimming and J lost 6 bases; unmatched junction nucleotides: 6. The CDR3 spans 13 residues. Exclusion of a patient resulted from uncontrolled infection, other autoimmune disease, pregnancy or lactation. Clinical symptoms, serum thyroxine and TRAb, thyroid ultrasound and orbital computed tomography were used for the diagnoses. Each 10 ml fresh peripheral blood draw supplied the PBMCs. Amplified TCR beta CDR3 regions derived from RNA transcripts. First-round RT-PCR targeting the TCR CDR3 was performed with the HTBI primer set. TCRdb reanalysed the multiplex PCR reads using MiXCR and keeps one entry per CDR3 protein. The data show approximately 420,000 distinct CDR3 sequences, roughly 15% seen once.

The clonotype comes from a woman under 30 with Graves' hyperthyroidism. Source material: blood. The chain combines TRBV7-3 with TRBJ1-2, with 7 bases identical to TRBD1. This CDR3 is CASSPSGGNGYTF. DNA of the CDR3: TGTGCCAGCAGCCCATCAGGGGGGAATGGCTACACCTTC.